This T cell receptor (beta chain) was documented in a study of radiotherapy plus CTLA-4 blockade in lung cancer. On the study more broadly: The study recorded objective responses in 18% of patients and disease control in approximately 29%. Findings and caveats of the study: Early shifts in blood T cell clones, with interferon-beta, reportedly predicted response best.

A remark on this clone: Antigen: not known.

Sequenced by immunoSEQ multiplex PCR; TCRdb stores in-frame clones only, minus some. The table records roughly 90,000 clones, roughly 80% of them present only once. The origin of this receptor is a human donor with non-small cell lung cancer that progressed on radiotherapy plus ipilimumab. The specimen was peripheral blood, collected from a patient treated with radiotherapy plus ipilimumab.

The CDR3 loop is CASSSWGDPIEQYV. CDR3 in DNA: TGTGCCAGCAGCTCATGGGGGGACCCCATCGAGCAGTACGTC. This chain joins TRBV11-1 and TRBJ2-7; TRBD2 might be the D (6 bases). Trimming removed 4 bases at V and 6 bases at J, with 16 bases between. CDR3 size: 14 residues. Per germline, CDR1 SGHAT and CDR2 FQDESV (reference sequence).